This T cell receptor (beta chain) was captured in a study of blood T cell repertoires in COVID-19. This clone has just one count. This table comes from immunoSEQ multiplex PCR, and its TCRdb copy is limited to in-frame clones, with some not included. The sample carries about 42,000 clones, around 89% recorded once. This sequence was found in a man aged 50-60 years with active COVID-19. Sequencing input: peripheral blood.

CDR3 coding DNA: TGTGCCAGCAGGTCAGGGGTGGCGGCTGGAAACACCATATATTTT. The encoded protein is CASRSGVAAGNTIYF. This chain uses TRBV5-8 with TRBJ1-3; possible D gene TRBD1, 6 bases. Germline values: CDR1 SGHTS, CDR2 YDEGEE. V was pared by 5 bases and J by 2 bases, with 14 bases between. The CDR3 runs 15 residues.